These 31 T cell receptor beta chains share one sample of origin, sequenced in a study of shared clonotypes between healthy human individuals. Repertoires were generated with immunoSEQ multiplex PCR, while TCRdb's copy carries only in-frame clones and drops some. Here the sample spans 1.4 million to 1.5 million clones, roughly 96% being singletons. The sample consisted of naive CD4+ T cells sorted from blood. Subset defined: CD45RA+ positively selected. The receptor source for this set is a man between 25 and 39 years old in good health.

Worth noting for this clone: The same CDR3 arises from other DNA sequences in this sample as well. The chain uses TRBV6-5 and TRBJ1-1; 8 bases map to TRBD1. This CDR3 has 14 amino acids. Per the germline V gene, CDR1 is MNHEY and CDR2 is SVGAGI. Trimming took 5 bases from V and 1 from J; bases not matched to a gene: 3. The CDR3 nucleotides read TGTGCCAGCAGTCGCGGGACAGGGAACACTGAAGCTTTCTTT. Translated, it gives CASSRGTGNTEAFF.

This chain joins TRBV10-2 and TRBJ2-1, with D perhaps TRBD2 (5 bases). V gave up 6 bases and J gave up 3 bases, with 6 bases separating them. Germline V gene sequence: CDR1 WSHSY, CDR2 SAAADI. This CDR3 is 12 amino acids long. Here the CDR3 reads CASRRDYNEQFF. DNA for the CDR3: TGCGCCAGCAGACGGGACTACAATGAGCAGTTCTTC.

The chain has TRBV6-5 and TRBJ2-1; D might be TRBD2 (6 bases). The CDR3 is 14 residues long. V was shortened by 5 bases and J by 6 bases, with 14 bases between the two germline ends. CDR1 and CDR2 (germline): MNHEY, SVGAGI. The CDR3 loop reads CASSPRGLPNEQFF. CDR3 DNA: TGTGCCAGCAGTCCTAGGGGACTTCCCAATGAGCAGTTCTTC.

This clone was seen a single time. The rearrangement uses TRBV7-2 and TRBJ2-2; 13 positions match TRBD2. The V gene end was trimmed by 8 bases and the J gene end by 1 base; junction bases not matched to a gene: 4. This CDR3 spans 16 amino acids. Germline CDR1 SGHTA, CDR2 FQGNSA. The CDR3 DNA is TGTGCCAGCCCGGGACTAGCGGGGCTGAACACCGGGGAGCTGTTTTTT. This sequence encodes CASPGLAGLNTGELFF.

This clone was observed once. V is TRBV10-3 and J is TRBJ1-3; D possibly corresponds to TRBD1 (6 bases). From germline, CDR1 is ENHRY and CDR2 SYGVKD. This CDR3 comprises 15 residues. Trimming took off 3 bases at V and 2 bases at J, with 11 bases between the two ends. CDR3 loop: CAISDPGGTGNTIYF. The DNA for the CDR3 is TGTGCCATCAGTGATCCGGGGGGCACTGGAAACACCATATATTTT.

The J gene is TRBJ1-5, the V gene TRBV6-1, with D perhaps matching TRBD1 (6 bases). V dropped 3 bases and J dropped 0 bases, with 18 bases sitting between them. Germline V gene data show CDR1 as MNHNS and CDR2 as SASEGT. The CDR3 has 18 residues. CDR3 in amino acids: CASSERAGVGRSNQPQHF. CDR3 in DNA: TGTGCCAGCAGTGAGAGGGCAGGGGTGGGCCGTAGCAATCAGCCCCAGCATTTT.

The chain has TRBV19 and TRBJ2-7, with D unclear. Germline CDR1 and CDR2: LNHDA and SQIVND (reference sequence). The CDR3 loop spans 11 amino acids. Trimming pared 10 bases from V and 4 bases from J, leaving 11 bases between. The CDR3 reads CATLQGYEQYF. In DNA form, the CDR3 reads TGTGCCACCCTCCAAGGTTACGAGCAGTACTTC.

J is TRBJ2-1 and V is TRBV5-4; the D call may be TRBD1 or TRBD2 (5 bases each). CDR1 and CDR2 (germline): SGHNT, YYREEE (reference sequence). V was cut by 3 bases and J by 0 bases, with 13 bases left in between. The CDR3 covers 16 residues. The CDR3 DNA is TGTGCCAGCAGCTCCCGGGACCGGAGCTCCTACAATGAGCAGTTCTTC. This sequence encodes CASSSRDRSSYNEQFF.

V usage is TRBV4-2 and J usage is TRBJ2-1; 7 bases line up with TRBD2. CDR1 and CDR2 from the germline V gene are LGHNA and YNFKEQ. Losses at the gene ends were 0 bases for V and 2 bases for J; bases not matched to a gene: 19. The CDR3 runs to 21 residues. Here the CDR3 reads CASSQEIPRDDTGGAYNEQFF. In DNA form, the CDR3 reads TGTGCCAGCAGCCAAGAAATTCCCAGGGACGATACGGGGGGTGCCTACAATGAGCAGTTCTTC.

The V gene is TRBV19, the J gene TRBJ2-1; 7 bases match TRBD1. With 7 bases clipped from V and 4 bases from J, the junction kept 7 bases outside the gene matches. This CDR3 is 14 amino acids long. CDR1 is LNHDA and CDR2 is SQIVND in the germline V gene (reference sequence). CDR3 amino acids: CASTRQGQYNEQFF. CDR3 coding DNA: TGTGCCAGTACCCGACAGGGACAATACAATGAGCAGTTCTTC.

The chain couples TRBV5-1 to TRBJ2-7; 7 bases map to TRBD2. CDR3 length: 15 amino acids. The V and J ends lost 5 bases and 12 bases, in that order; junction bases with no gene match: 20. Germline assignment: CDR1 SGHRS and CDR2 YFSETQ. The chain's CDR3 is CASSQSGLAADRRYF. The CDR3 DNA follows: TGCGCCAGCAGTCAAAGTGGGCTAGCGGCCGACCGCCGGTACTTC. Complete variable domain (other parts from reference TRBV5-1 and TRBJ2-7): KAGVTQTPRYLIKTRGQQVTLSCSPISGHRSVSWYQQTPGQGLQFLFEYFSETQRNKGNFPGRFSGRQFSNSRSEMNVSTLELGDSALYLCASSQSGLAADRRYFGPGTRLTVT.

V and J are TRBV4-1 and TRBJ1-2, with 7 bases lining up with TRBD1. Germline trimming cut 1 base from V and 3 bases from J; bases unmatched to any gene: 5. The germline V gene encodes CDR1 MGHRA and CDR2 YSYEKL. The CDR3 sequence is 15 residues long. CDR3 in DNA: TGCGCCAGCAGCCAAGTTGGAGACAGGGACTATGGCTACACCTTC. Its translation: CASSQVGDRDYGYTF.

J is TRBJ1-3 and V is TRBV5-1, with 8 nucleotides matching TRBD1. The CDR3 is 20 residues long. V lost 1 base to trimming and J lost 0 bases; unmatched junction nucleotides: 15. Germline V gene data show CDR1 as SGHRS and CDR2 as YFSETQ. The CDR3 DNA follows: TGCGCCAGCAGCTTGTCGGTTCGGGGGGGACAGGTTTCCTCTGGAAACACCATATATTTT. Its translation: CASSLSVRGGQVSSGNTIYF.

Comment on this clone: Within the sample, other DNA sequences also encode this same CDR3. The chain combines TRBV9 with TRBJ2-3; TRBD2 matches at 13 bases. Germline CDR1 is SGDLS and CDR2 is YYNGEE. Trimming cost V 2 bases and J 5 bases; bases outside gene matches: 5. The CDR3 totals 16 residues. The CDR3: CASSVGLAGVEDTQYF. The CDR3 DNA sequence: TGTGCCAGCAGCGTCGGACTAGCGGGAGTAGAAGATACGCAGTATTTT.

The chain uses TRBV30 and TRBJ2-1; 7 bases fit TRBD2. Germline V gene sequence: CDR1 GTSNPN, CDR2 SVGIG (reference sequence). This CDR3 region has 14 residues. The V gene end was trimmed by 2 bases and the J gene end by 10 bases; junction bases not matched to a gene: 11. The CDR3 is CAWSLAAGRNEQFF. In nucleotides, the CDR3 is TGTGCCTGGAGTCTAGCGGCCGGACGAAACGAGCAGTTCTTC.

The chain joins TRBV6-5 to TRBJ2-7; the D is unclear. This CDR3 comprises 10 residues. CDR1 is MNHEY, CDR2 SVGAGI, per germline. The ends were cut back, 6 bases at V and 6 bases at J, with 6 bases in the middle. As DNA, the CDR3 is TGTGCCAGCAGGGGAATCGAGCAGTACTTC. This encodes CASRGIEQYF.

The V call is TRBV7-2, the J call TRBJ2-3; D is perhaps TRBD2 (5 bases). CDR1 is SGHTA, CDR2 FQGNSA, per germline. The CDR3 runs 12 residues. V lost 7 bases and J lost 6, with 11 bases in between. The CDR3 region has the DNA TGTGCCAGCACCTCCCCGGGGGATACGCAGTATTTT. Encoded protein: CASTSPGDTQYF.

This chain links TRBV5-1 with TRBJ1-1; D gene ambiguous. The CDR3 extends over 15 amino acids. Trimming left V 1 base short and J 1 base short, with 11 bases between. Germline CDR1 and CDR2: SGHRS and YFSETQ. The DNA for the CDR3 is TGCGCCAGCAGCTTGACCTTGGGCAGGAACACTGAAGCTTTCTTT. This sequence encodes CASSLTLGRNTEAFF.

CDR3 protein: CASSPGTAETQYF. For the CDR3, the DNA is TGCGCCAGCAGCCCCGGGACAGCAGAGACCCAGTACTTC. The chain carries TRBV5-1 and TRBJ2-5, with TRBD1 matching 7 bases. The CDR3 contains 13 residues. The V and J ends lost 4 bases and 4 bases, in that order; junction bases with no gene match: 4. CDR1 and CDR2 from the germline V gene are SGHRS and YFSETQ.

The chain combines TRBV29-1 with TRBJ2-1; maybe TRBD1 (6 bases). The germline V and J ends were trimmed by 4 bases and 7 bases, with 11 bases remaining between them. Germline CDR1 SQVTM, CDR2 ANQGSEA. The CDR3 runs 12 residues. The CDR3 reads CSVGWGRNEQFF. CDR3 in DNA: TGCAGCGTTGGCTGGGGGCGGAATGAGCAGTTCTTC.

The rearrangement uses TRBV11-3 and TRBJ2-2, with 9 bases fitting TRBD1. This CDR3 has 14 amino acids. Germline assignment: CDR1 SGHNT and CDR2 YENEEA. J was trimmed by 6 bases and V by 5 bases; bases with no gene match: 4. The CDR3 sequence is CASSRTGAPGELFF. CDR3 DNA: TGTGCCAGCAGCCGGACAGGGGCCCCCGGGGAGCTGTTTTTT.

In nucleotides, the CDR3 is TGTGCCAGCAGCCCAGCGGGAGCCGGCTACAATGAGCAGTTCTTC. Protein: CASSPAGAGYNEQFF. The chain recombines TRBV7-3 with TRBJ2-1, with 8 nucleotides matching TRBD2. The trim removed 5 bases at V and 3 bases at J, leaving 6 bases unmatched. Germline CDR1 SGHTA, CDR2 FQGTGA. This CDR3 is 15 amino acids long.

The rearrangement uses TRBV28 and TRBJ2-7; TRBD2 agrees at 11 bases. This CDR3 comprises 15 residues. Losses at the gene ends were 1 base for V and 4 bases for J; bases not matched to a gene: 3. Per germline, CDR1 MDHEN and CDR2 SYDVKM. The CDR3 loop is CASSLYGTSGYEQYF. CDR3 in DNA: TGTGCCAGCAGTTTATATGGGACTAGCGGTTACGAGCAGTACTTC. The full variable domain, completed using reference TRBV28 and TRBJ2-7, is DVKVTQSSRYLVKRTGEKVFLECVQDMDHENMFWYRQDPGLGLRLIYFSYDVKMKEKGDIPEGYSVSREKKERFSLILESASTNQTSMYLCASSLYGTSGYEQYFGPGTRLTVT.

The J gene is TRBJ2-7, the V gene TRBV6-1, with D uncertain. CDR3 length equals 13 residues. The germline gives CDR1 MNHNS, CDR2 SASEGT. Trimming shortened V by 4 bases and J by 0 bases, and 7 bases separated the two germline ends. CDR3 nucleotides: TGTGCCAGCAGTGCCGTCAGCTCCTACGAGCAGTACTTC. This codes for CASSAVSSYEQYF.

Turning to this clone: One junction end disagrees with the germline gene, perhaps due to a read error. The rearrangement links TRBV5-1 to TRBJ1-1; no clear D gene. Germline V gene data show CDR1 as SGHRS and CDR2 as YFSETQ. The CDR3 consists of 14 residues. The CDR3 loop reads CANSFKGQNTEAFF. The CDR3 DNA sequence: TGCGCCAACAGCTTCAAGGGTCAGAACACTGAAGCTTTCTTT.

The CDR3 here is CARWTFQETQYF. Here the CDR3 DNA reads TGTGCCAGATGGACCTTCCAAGAGACCCAGTACTTC. The chain joins TRBV6-6 to TRBJ2-5; D is ambiguous. The germline gives CDR1 MNHNY, CDR2 SVGAGI (reference sequence). This CDR3 is 12 amino acids long. The ends were cut back, 9 bases at V and 1 base at J, with 9 bases in the middle.

The gene calls are TRBV28 and TRBJ1-4; 9 positions agree with TRBD1. V lost 5 bases, J lost 10 bases, and 11 bases stayed unmatched. This CDR3 is built from 15 residues. Looked up from germline, CDR1 is MDHEN and CDR2 is SYDVKM. CDR3 nucleotides: TGTGCCAGCAGTGTACAGGGGGCAGGTTTCGGAAAACTGTTTTTT. This gives the protein CASSVQGAGFGKLFF.

The chain is built from TRBV5-1 and TRBJ2-7; D is ambiguous. Germline V gene data show CDR1 as SGHRS and CDR2 as YFSETQ. The V gene lost 0 bases and the J gene lost 3 bases, with 7 bases spanning the gap. This CDR3 contains 13 residues. The CDR3 nucleotides are TGCGCCAGCAGCTTGGATACAGTCTACGAGCAGTACTTC. Translating it yields CASSLDTVYEQYF.

V is TRBV5-4 and J is TRBJ2-5; TRBD1 is a possible D gene (5 bases). The CDR3 spans 16 residues. The germline V gene encodes CDR1 SGHNT and CDR2 YYREEE (reference sequence). Trimming took off 6 bases at V and 5 bases at J, with 23 bases between the two ends. The CDR3 sequence is CASKTMEQGTSETQYF. The CDR3 region has the DNA TGTGCCAGCAAAACGATGGAGCAGGGTACGTCGGAGACCCAGTACTTC.

V gene TRBV11-2 combines with J gene TRBJ2-7; 7 nucleotides align to TRBD2. The CDR3 is 17 residues long. The germline V gene encodes CDR1 SGHAT and CDR2 FQNNGV. Trimming took 3 bases from V and 3 from J; bases not matched to a gene: 14. The CDR3 DNA follows: TGTGCCAGCAGCTTCGACCGACTAGCTCGAGACTTCTACGAGCAGTACTTC. Its translation: CASSFDRLARDFYEQYF.

The rearrangement links TRBV27 to TRBJ1-2; 7 bases align to TRBD1. CDR1 is MNHEY and CDR2 is SMNVEV in the germline V gene (reference sequence). The CDR3 loop spans 15 amino acids. The J segment lost 3 bases and the V segment lost 6 bases, leaving 10 bases of the junction unmatched. The DNA for the CDR3 is TGTGCCAGCAGAATACAGGGGCTCAGGTACTATGGCTACACCTTC. This gives the protein CASRIQGLRYYGYTF.